Listed below are T cell receptor beta chains from one sample, sequenced in a study of blood T cell repertoires in COVID-19. The method was immunoSEQ multiplex PCR; TCRdb's version includes in-frame clones alone and lacks a portion of them. The sample holds tens of thousands of clones, around 90% seen once. Sequencing was carried out using peripheral blood. These receptors were obtained from a man between 50 and 59 years old with acute or convalescent COVID-19. Each CDR3 is given with its conserved first and last residue.

V gene: TRBV6-5; CDR3 protein: CASRWETGSSYEQYF
V gene: TRBV4-1; CDR3 protein: CASSRPGQGAGAFF
V gene: TRBV7-2; CDR3 protein: CASSPSTGWGYTF
V gene: TRBV15; CDR3 protein: CATSRAGSSYNEQFF
V gene: TRBV12-5; CDR3 protein: CASGLADGGFSTDTQYF
V gene: TRBV11-2; CDR3 protein: CASSLAGLTGELFF
V gene: TRBV5-5; CDR3 protein: CASSLKDTDNPNYGYTF
V gene: TRBV6-2/TRBV6-3; CDR3 protein: CASSYGTVPSPLHF
V gene: TRBV19; CDR3 protein: CASRSHENTEAFF
V gene: TRBV27; CDR3 protein: CASSQQLNTEAFF
V gene: TRBV5-1; CDR3 protein: CASSLGIRDNEQFF
V gene: TRBV30; CDR3 protein: CAWKGQVYSPLHF
V gene: TRBV5-1; CDR3 protein: CASSPLGQAKNIQYF
V gene: TRBV29-1; CDR3 protein: CSVGGQDQPQHF
V gene: TRBV7-2; CDR3 protein: CASSGGFWGEETQYF
V gene: TRBV30; CDR3 protein: CAWSVRVLGYMNTEAFF
V gene: TRBV4-1; CDR3 protein: CASSQIVRGGSDTQYF
V gene: TRBV7-6; CDR3 protein: CASSKTVATNEKLFF
V gene: TRBV2; CDR3 protein: CASSEVARGEQFF
V gene: TRBV7-2; CDR3 protein: CASSLGQTNTEAFF
V gene: TRBV29-1; CDR3 protein: CSGRDSYGYTF
V gene: TRBV2; CDR3 protein: CASSGESTRGQVNEKLFF
V gene: TRBV28; CDR3 protein: CASRMTGGFNEQFF
V gene: TRBV11-1; CDR3 protein: CASSLMGQDADTQYF
V gene: TRBV13; CDR3 protein: CASSLASGGAEEQFF
V gene: TRBV5-4; CDR3 protein: CASSLKIGSDEQFF
V gene: TRBV24-1; CDR3 protein: CATSEAGPSYNEQFF
V gene: TRBV6-5; CDR3 protein: CASSPGAGGYTF
V gene: TRBV24-1; CDR3 protein: CATSDLRDEQYF
V gene: TRBV7-9; CDR3 protein: CASSDPGMNTEAFF
V gene: TRBV2; CDR3 protein: CASSEPRVGEKLFF
V gene: TRBV6-6; CDR3 protein: CASSYIRGQSNQPQHF
V gene: TRBV7-9; CDR3 protein: CASKVKWGTGGMETQYF
V gene: TRBV7-3; CDR3 protein: CASSRQANSPLHF
V gene: TRBV21-1; CDR3 protein: CASSISRGVPRGQFF
V gene: TRBV28; CDR3 protein: CASTVGGRALDTQYF
V gene: TRBV2; CDR3 protein: CASSGGGGNTIYF
V gene: TRBV19; CDR3 protein: CASSQGASNTEAFF
V gene: TRBV10-2; CDR3 protein: CATRDLSTEAFF
V gene: TRBV2; CDR3 protein: CASSVGGHYADEQFF
V gene: TRBV7-2; CDR3 protein: CASSPDRGSEKLFF
V gene: TRBV28; CDR3 protein: CASRIGHSTGELFF
V gene: TRBV10-3; CDR3 protein: CAISGQGGEYGYTF
V gene: TRBV20-1; CDR3 protein: CSARSGYEQYF
V gene: TRBV7-9; CDR3 protein: CASSLGQADMNTEAFF
V gene: TRBV30; CDR3 protein: CAWNPGHNQPQHF
V gene: TRBV7-8; CDR3 protein: CASSTLAGKTGDTQYF
V gene: TRBV12-3/TRBV12-4; CDR3 protein: CASRITNTGELFF